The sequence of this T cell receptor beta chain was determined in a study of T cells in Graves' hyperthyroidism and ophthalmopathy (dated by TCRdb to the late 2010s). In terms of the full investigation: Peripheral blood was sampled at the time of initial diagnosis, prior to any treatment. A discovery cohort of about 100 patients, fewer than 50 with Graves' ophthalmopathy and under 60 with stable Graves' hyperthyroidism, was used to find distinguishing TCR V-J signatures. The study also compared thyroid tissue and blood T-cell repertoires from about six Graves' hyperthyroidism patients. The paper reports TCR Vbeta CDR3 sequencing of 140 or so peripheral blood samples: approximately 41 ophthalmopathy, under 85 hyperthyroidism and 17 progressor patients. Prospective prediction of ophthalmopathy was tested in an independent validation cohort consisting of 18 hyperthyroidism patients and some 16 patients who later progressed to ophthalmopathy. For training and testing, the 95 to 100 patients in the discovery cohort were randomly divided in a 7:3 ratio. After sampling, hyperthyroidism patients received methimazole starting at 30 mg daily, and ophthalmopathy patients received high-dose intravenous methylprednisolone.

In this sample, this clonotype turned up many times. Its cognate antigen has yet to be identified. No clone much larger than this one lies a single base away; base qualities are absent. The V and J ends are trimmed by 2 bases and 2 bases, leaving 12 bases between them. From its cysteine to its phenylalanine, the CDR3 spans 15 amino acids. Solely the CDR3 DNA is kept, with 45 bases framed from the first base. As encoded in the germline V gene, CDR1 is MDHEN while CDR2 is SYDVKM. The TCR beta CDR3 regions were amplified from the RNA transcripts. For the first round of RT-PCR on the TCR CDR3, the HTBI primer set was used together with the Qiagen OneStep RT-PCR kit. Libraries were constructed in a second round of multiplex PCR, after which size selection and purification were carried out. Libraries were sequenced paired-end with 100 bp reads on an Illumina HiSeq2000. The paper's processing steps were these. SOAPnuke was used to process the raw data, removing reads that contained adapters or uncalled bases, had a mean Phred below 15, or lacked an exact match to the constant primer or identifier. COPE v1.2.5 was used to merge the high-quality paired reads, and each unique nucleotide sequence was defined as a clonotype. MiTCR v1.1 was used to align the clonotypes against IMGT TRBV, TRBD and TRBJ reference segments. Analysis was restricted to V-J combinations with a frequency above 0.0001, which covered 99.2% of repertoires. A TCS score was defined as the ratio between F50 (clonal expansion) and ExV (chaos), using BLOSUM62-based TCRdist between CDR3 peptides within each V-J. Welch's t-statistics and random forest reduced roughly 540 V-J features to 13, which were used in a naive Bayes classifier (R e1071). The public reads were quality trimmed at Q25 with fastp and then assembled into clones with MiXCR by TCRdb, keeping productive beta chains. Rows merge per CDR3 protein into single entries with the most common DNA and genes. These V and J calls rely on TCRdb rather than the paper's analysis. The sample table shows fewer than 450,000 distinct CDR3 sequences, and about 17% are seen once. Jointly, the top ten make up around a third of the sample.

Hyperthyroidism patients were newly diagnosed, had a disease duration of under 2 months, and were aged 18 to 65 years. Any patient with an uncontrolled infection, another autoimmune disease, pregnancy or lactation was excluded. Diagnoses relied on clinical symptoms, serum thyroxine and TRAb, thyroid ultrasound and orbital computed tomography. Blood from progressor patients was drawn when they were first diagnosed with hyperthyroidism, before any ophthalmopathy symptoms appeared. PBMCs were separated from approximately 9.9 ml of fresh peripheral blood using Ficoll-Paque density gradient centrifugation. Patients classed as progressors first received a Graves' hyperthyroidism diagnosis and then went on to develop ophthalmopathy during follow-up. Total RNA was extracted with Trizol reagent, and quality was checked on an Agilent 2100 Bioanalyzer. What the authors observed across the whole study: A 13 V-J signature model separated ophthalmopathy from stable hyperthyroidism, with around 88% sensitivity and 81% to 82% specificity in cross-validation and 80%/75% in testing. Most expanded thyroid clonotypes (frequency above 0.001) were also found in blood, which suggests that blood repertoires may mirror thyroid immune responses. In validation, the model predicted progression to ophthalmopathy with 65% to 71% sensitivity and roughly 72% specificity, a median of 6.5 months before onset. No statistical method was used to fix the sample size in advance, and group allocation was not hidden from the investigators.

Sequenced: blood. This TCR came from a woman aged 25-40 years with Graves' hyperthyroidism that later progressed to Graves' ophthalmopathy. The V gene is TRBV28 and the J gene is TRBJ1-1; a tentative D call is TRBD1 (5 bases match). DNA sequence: TGTGCCAGCAGTTTAGTGGAAGGGACCAACACTGAAGCTTTCTTT. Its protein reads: CASSLVEGTNTEAFF.